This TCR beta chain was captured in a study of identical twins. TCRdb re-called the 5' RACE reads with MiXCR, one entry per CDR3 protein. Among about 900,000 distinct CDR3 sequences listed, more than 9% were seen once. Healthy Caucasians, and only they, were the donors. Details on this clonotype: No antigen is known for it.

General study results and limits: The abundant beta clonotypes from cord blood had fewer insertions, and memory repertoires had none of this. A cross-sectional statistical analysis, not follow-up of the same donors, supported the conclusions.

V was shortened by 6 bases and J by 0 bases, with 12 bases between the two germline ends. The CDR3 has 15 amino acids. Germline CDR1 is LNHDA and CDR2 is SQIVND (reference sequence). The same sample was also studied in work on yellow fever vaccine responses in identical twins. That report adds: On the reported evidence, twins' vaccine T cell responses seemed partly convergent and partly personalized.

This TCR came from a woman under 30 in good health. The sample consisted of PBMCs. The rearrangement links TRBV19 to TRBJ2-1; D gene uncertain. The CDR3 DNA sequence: TGTGCCAGTAGCTATGCCCTATACTCCTACAATGAGCAGTTCTTC. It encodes CASSYALYSYNEQFF.